These 15 T cell receptor beta chains originate from one sample sequenced in a study of blood T cell repertoires in COVID-19. The method was immunoSEQ multiplex PCR; TCRdb's version includes in-frame clones alone and lacks a portion of them. The top ten hold less than 15% of the sample, which has over 200,000 clones, about 90% seen once. The source material was PBMCs or T cells enriched from blood (not recorded which). The receptors were gathered from a young man who had been exposed to COVID-19.

The chain recombines TRBV6-6 with TRBJ1-3; TRBD1 might be the D (5 bases). The CDR3 totals 14 residues. The germline CDR1 and CDR2 sequences are MNHNY and SVGAGI (reference sequence). V was shortened by 6 bases and J by 2 bases, with 11 bases between the two germline ends. The CDR3 region has the DNA TGTGCCAGCAGCTCAGACAGAGCTGGAAACACCATATATTTT. Translation gives CASSSDRAGNTIYF.

The CDR3 sequence: CASSWVGRNLGEQFF. CDR3 bases: TGTGCCAGCAGCTGGGTGGGGCGGAACCTGGGTGAGCAGTTCTTC. V and J are TRBV7-2 and TRBJ2-1; TRBD1 is a possible D gene (5 bases). Germline CDR1 SGHTA, CDR2 FQGNSA. The CDR3 extends over 15 amino acids. Trimming pared 4 bases from V and 9 bases from J, leaving 19 bases between.

The chain recombines TRBV3-1 (or the pseudogene TRBV3-2) with TRBJ1-5; no clear D. The CDR3 contains 15 residues. CDR1 and CDR2 (germline): LGHDT, YNNKEL (reference sequence). V was cut by 1 base and J by 1 base, with 8 bases left in between. The CDR3 DNA follows: TGTGCCAGCAGCCAAGTACCCGGGAGCAATCAGCCCCAGCATTTT. This codes for CASSQVPGSNQPQHF.

The CDR3: CASSVGAGGDYEQYF. In DNA form, the CDR3 reads TGTGCCAGCAGCGTAGGGGCTGGGGGCGACTACGAGCAGTACTTC. V and J are TRBV9 and TRBJ2-7; possible D gene TRBD1, 6 bases. Trimming pared 0 bases from V and 3 bases from J, leaving 13 bases between. In germline, CDR1 is SGDLS, CDR2 YYNGEE. The CDR3 totals 15 residues.

The rearrangement joins TRBV18 to TRBJ2-7, with TRBD2 as a possible D gene (5 bases). The CDR3 has 15 residues. CDR1 is KGHSH and CDR2 is LQKENI in the germline V gene. V was cut by 8 bases and J by 3 bases, with 20 bases left in between. DNA of the CDR3: TGTGCCAGCCCCCCCGGCGGGCCCTCAAACTACGAGCAGTACTTC. Residues: CASPPGGPSNYEQYF.

The J gene is TRBJ1-5, the V gene TRBV6-1; D is unclear. Looked up from germline, CDR1 is MNHNS and CDR2 is SASEGT. This CDR3 is built from 18 residues. Deletions cut 4 bases from V and 1 base from J, with 20 bases between. CDR3 DNA sequence: TGTGCCAGCAGTGTCCTACTTGTAACTCTTTTGAGCAATCAGCCCCAGCATTTT. This codes for CASSVLLVTLLSNQPQHF.

The chain uses TRBV5-6 and TRBJ1-2; 7 positions agree with TRBD1. The CDR3 covers 15 residues. Trimming at V came to 5 bases and at J to 8 bases, leaving 15 bases not matched to a gene. Germline V gene lookup returns CDR1 SGHDT and CDR2 YYEEEE. CDR3 amino acids: CASRTLQGGVGGYTF. The DNA of the CDR3 is TGTGCCAGCAGAACGTTGCAGGGGGGAGTGGGCGGCTACACCTTC.

This chain links TRBV11-2 with TRBJ1-1, with 7 bases lining up with TRBD1. The CDR3 length is 14 residues. CDR1 is SGHAT, CDR2 FQNNGV, per germline. Trimming at V came to 5 bases and at J to 1 base, leaving 4 bases not matched to a gene. The CDR3, as DNA: TGTGCCAGCAGCCCGGGACAGCAGAACACTGAAGCTTTCTTT. Residues: CASSPGQQNTEAFF.

The chain recombines TRBV3-1 (or the pseudogene TRBV3-2) with TRBJ1-1, with D maybe TRBD1 (5 bases). This CDR3 has 15 amino acids. The V and J ends lost 1 base and 4 bases respectively, with 13 bases between them. Germline V gene data show CDR1 as LGHDT and CDR2 as YNNKEL (reference sequence). The CDR3 loop is CASSQVQGLGTEAFF. The CDR3 nucleotides read TGTGCCAGCAGCCAAGTTCAGGGACTGGGCACTGAAGCTTTCTTT.

V gene TRBV10-3 combines with J gene TRBJ1-2; TRBD1 matches 11 bases. This CDR3 is 16 amino acids long. The J segment lost 8 bases and the V segment lost 4 bases, leaving 12 bases of the junction unmatched. Germline CDR1 is ENHRY and CDR2 is SYGVKD. CDR3 region: CAISGHRDRGDGGYTF. CDR3 bases: TGTGCCATCAGTGGTCACCGGGACAGGGGGGATGGAGGCTACACCTTC.

This clone appeared a few times. The rearrangement links TRBV19 to TRBJ1-1; 7 bases map to TRBD1. Germline CDR1 reads LNHDA; CDR2 reads SQIVND (reference sequence). The CDR3 runs 14 residues. V lost 4 bases and J lost 1; bases outside the gene matches: 3. The CDR3 DNA is TGTGCCAGTAGTAGGGGACAGTCGAACACTGAAGCTTTCTTT. It codes for CASSRGQSNTEAFF.

J is TRBJ1-5 and V is TRBV12-3 or TRBV12-4, with D possibly matching TRBD1 (5 bases). There are 13 residues in the CDR3. V dropped 3 bases and J dropped 6 bases, with 9 bases sitting between them. DNA for the CDR3: TGTGCCAGCAGTTTTAGTAGGGGTCAGCCCCAGCATTTT. It yields the protein CASSFSRGQPQHF.

This chain joins TRBV27 and TRBJ2-1; 8 bases align to TRBD1. This CDR3 has 15 amino acids. J was trimmed by 7 bases and V by 3 bases; bases with no gene match: 8. Germline V gives CDR1 MNHEY, CDR2 SMNVEV (reference sequence). In nucleotides, the CDR3 is TGTGCCAGCAGTTTCGGACAGGGAAAATGGAATGAGCAGTTCTTC. Residues: CASSFGQGKWNEQFF.

The gene calls are TRBV5-6 and TRBJ2-1, with D perhaps TRBD2 (6 bases). Germline CDR1 and CDR2: SGHDT and YYEEEE. CDR3 length: 13 amino acids. With 6 bases removed from V and 4 bases from J, the gap between germline ends came to 11 bases. CDR3 region: CASTRGAYNEQFF. For the CDR3, the DNA is TGTGCCAGCACGCGGGGCGCGTACAATGAGCAGTTCTTC.

The chain uses TRBV29-1 and TRBJ1-1; D not certain. V lost 6 bases and J 3 bases, leaving 17 bases between the germline ends. The CDR3 runs 14 residues. Looked up from germline, CDR1 is SQVTM and CDR2 is ANQGSEA. CDR3 in DNA: TGCAGCGTCTCCGGGCGCTCGGGGTACACTGAAGCTTTCTTT. Its protein product is CSVSGRSGYTEAFF.